The 21 T cell receptor beta chains given below trace back to one sample, sequenced in a study of T cell responses to AZD1222 COVID-19 vaccine. Repertoires were generated with immunoSEQ multiplex PCR, while TCRdb's copy carries only in-frame clones and drops some. The table shows roughly 120,000 clones, with 90% to 95% occurring only once. This material consisted of peripheral blood, taken on day 0 of AZD1222 vaccination. The source is an adult in good health.

Note on this clone: Its ends do not fully match the called genes, so a read error is possible. The chain couples TRBV7-7 to TRBJ1-1; possible D gene TRBD1, 5 bases. CDR3 length equals 13 residues. CDR1 SSHAT and CDR2 FNYEAQ come from the germline V gene (reference sequence). The CDR3 DNA reads as TGTGCTAGCAGTCGGGACTCGAACACTGAAGCTTTCTTT. Protein: CASSRDSNTEAFF.

This chain connects TRBV7-8 to TRBJ2-1; D is unresolved. Germline CDR1 SGHVS, CDR2 FQNEAQ. V was trimmed by 5 bases and J by 0 bases, leaving 14 bases between them. This CDR3 is built from 16 residues. The CDR3, as DNA: TGTGCCAGCAGCCAATCCCCCGCTAGCTCCTACAATGAGCAGTTCTTC. It translates to CASSQSPASSYNEQFF. The variable domain in full, with the rest retrieved from reference TRBV7-8 and TRBJ2-1, is GAGVSQSPRYKVAKRGQDVALRCDPISGHVSLFWYQQALGQGPEFLTYFQNEAQLDKSGLPSDRFFAERPEGSVSTLKIQRTQQEDSAVYLCASSQSPASSYNEQFFGPGTRLTVL.

The V call is TRBV6-5, the J call TRBJ2-1; weak D call: TRBD2 (6 bases). Germline CDR1 MNHEY, CDR2 SVGAGI. Trimming took off 2 bases at V and 4 bases at J, with 12 bases between the two ends. The CDR3 length is 15 residues. DNA of the CDR3: TGTGCCAGCAGTTACGGGGACTTCAAGTACAATGAGCAGTTCTTC. Amino acids: CASSYGDFKYNEQFF.

As regards this clone: The sample contains more than one DNA sequence encoding this CDR3. The V call is TRBV9, the J call TRBJ2-7; D perhaps matches TRBD2 (5 bases). V was shortened by 2 bases and J by 3 bases, with 6 bases between the two germline ends. The CDR3 is made up of 12 amino acids. Germline lookup yields CDR1 SGDLS and CDR2 YYNGEE. The CDR3 nucleotides are TGTGCCAGCAGCGTCGAGGGCTACGAGCAGTACTTC. Translated, it gives CASSVEGYEQYF. Filled out from reference TRBV9 and TRBJ2-7, the complete variable domain reads DSGVTQTPKHLITATGQRVTLRCSPRSGDLSVYWYQQSLDQGLQFLIQYYNGEERAKGNILERFSAQQFPDLHSELNLSSLELGDSALYFCASSVEGYEQYFGPGTRLTVT.

The chain carries TRBV5-1 and TRBJ1-6; D uncertain. The ends were cut back, 4 bases at V and 8 bases at J, with 7 bases in the middle. The CDR3 totals 12 residues. Germline V gives CDR1 SGHRS, CDR2 YFSETQ. CDR3 sequence: CASSLGYSPLHF. As DNA, the CDR3 is TGCGCCAGCAGCCTAGGGTATTCACCCCTCCACTTT. Based on the CDR3 plus reference TRBV5-1 and TRBJ1-6, the full variable domain is KAGVTQTPRYLIKTRGQQVTLSCSPISGHRSVSWYQQTPGQGLQFLFEYFSETQRNKGNFPGRFSGRQFSNSRSEMNVSTLELGDSALYLCASSLGYSPLHFGNGTRLTVT.

Of note for this clone: Its ends do not fully match the called genes, so a read error is possible. The V call is TRBV18, the J call TRBJ2-7, with a weak D call TRBD1 (5 bases). The CDR3 spans 16 residues. Germline V lookup: CDR1 KGHSH, CDR2 LQKENI. CDR3 nucleotide sequence: TGTGCCAGCTCACCAGTCCCGGCCTTGGGGCCCTACGGGCAGTACTTC. Residues: CASSPVPALGPYGQYF.

This chain connects TRBV2 to TRBJ1-2; 7 bases align to TRBD1. The CDR3 runs to 16 residues. V was pared by 2 bases and J by 7 bases, with 13 bases of the junction left unmatched. Per germline, CDR1 SNHLY and CDR2 FYNNEI. The CDR3 spells CASSESVRGDSRGYTF. The CDR3 nucleotides read TGTGCCAGCAGTGAATCGGTCAGGGGGGATTCTCGTGGCTACACCTTC.

The chain links TRBV27 to TRBJ2-5; D is possibly TRBD1 (6 bases). Trimming pared 5 bases from V and 5 bases from J, leaving 21 bases between. CDR3 length: 16 amino acids. CDR1 is MNHEY, CDR2 SMNVEV, per germline (reference sequence). This CDR3 reads CASSPYPRTEEETQYF. As DNA, the CDR3 is TGTGCCAGCAGTCCCTACCCTAGGACAGAAGAGGAGACCCAGTACTTC.

In this sample, this clone turned up once. V usage is TRBV2 and J usage is TRBJ2-1; the D gene is possibly TRBD2 (5 bases). The CDR3 spans 15 residues. Germline-derived CDR1 and CDR2 are SNHLY and FYNNEI. With 5 bases removed from V and 3 bases from J, the gap between germline ends came to 14 bases. The CDR3 reads CASSYVEGVYNEQFF. CDR3 nucleotides: TGTGCCAGCAGTTACGTCGAGGGAGTCTACAATGAGCAGTTCTTC.

This chain connects TRBV11-3 to TRBJ2-1; tentatively, D is TRBD2 (5 bases). Trimming removed 4 bases at V and 10 bases at J, with 14 bases between. Germline values: CDR1 SGHNT, CDR2 YENEEA. This CDR3 is 13 amino acids long. The CDR3 spells CASSSSPGTEQFF. CDR3 in DNA: TGTGCCAGCAGCTCTAGCCCGGGAACAGAGCAGTTCTTC.

The V gene is TRBV30, the J gene TRBJ1-3; D unresolved. Trimming shortened V by 3 bases and J by 0 bases, and 15 bases separated the two germline ends. Germline V lookup: CDR1 GTSNPN, CDR2 SVGIG (reference sequence). The CDR3 has 16 amino acids. This chain's CDR3 is CAWRFPGGLSGNTIYF. CDR3 in DNA: TGTGCCTGGAGATTCCCAGGCGGGCTCTCTGGAAACACCATATATTTT.

The V call is TRBV29-1, the J call TRBJ2-1, with D tentatively TRBD1 (5 bases). The CDR3 has 15 residues. Trimming cost V 3 bases and J 4 bases, with 16 bases left between them. Germline lookup yields CDR1 SQVTM and CDR2 ANQGSEA. The CDR3 bases are TGCAGCGTTGAGTGGATAGGGGTGGGTTACAATGAGCAGTTCTTC. Its protein is CSVEWIGVGYNEQFF.

Here the CDR3 DNA reads TGTGCCAGTTCCCGGGAACCCCCACTCACAGATACGCAGTATTTT. It is translated as CASSREPPLTDTQYF. This rearrangement joins TRBV19 to TRBJ2-3; a weak D match, TRBD2 (5 bases). The germline gives CDR1 LNHDA, CDR2 SQIVND (reference sequence). This CDR3 is 15 amino acids long. Trimming removed 8 bases at V and 2 bases at J, with 17 bases between.

V usage is TRBV6-1 and J usage is TRBJ1-5; tentatively, D is TRBD1 (6 bases). Germline-derived CDR1 and CDR2 are MNHNS and SASEGT. V shed 1 base and J shed 3 bases, with 16 bases lying between them. The CDR3 runs 17 residues. The chain's CDR3 is CASSEVEGGWNNQPQHF. CDR3 nucleotides: TGTGCCAGCAGTGAAGTGGAGGGGGGTTGGAACAATCAGCCCCAGCATTTT.

CDR3 bases: TGTGCCAGTAGTATAGGGGTAGGGTACGAGCAGTTCTTC. It translates to CASSIGVGYEQFF. The rearrangement uses TRBV19 and TRBJ2-1; no definite D call. CDR3 length equals 13 residues. Looked up from germline, CDR1 is LNHDA and CDR2 is SQIVND (reference sequence). Trimming took off 1 base at V and 10 bases at J, with 11 bases between the two ends.

The V call is TRBV4-2, the J call TRBJ2-7, with a weak D call TRBD2 (6 bases). Germline CDR1 and CDR2: LGHNA and YNFKEQ. V was clipped by 2 bases and J by 2 bases, with 16 bases between them. There are 16 residues in the CDR3. This CDR3 reads CASSQQAEGFAYEQYF. In nucleotides, the CDR3 is TGTGCCAGCAGCCAACAAGCGGAGGGCTTTGCCTACGAGCAGTACTTC.

The CDR3 region is CASMLQGSSDTQYF. CDR3 nucleotides: TGTGCCAGCATGTTGCAGGGAAGTTCAGATACGCAGTATTTT. The chain couples TRBV27 to TRBJ2-3, with D possibly matching TRBD1 (5 bases). The germline V and J ends were trimmed by 7 bases and 4 bases, with 15 bases remaining between them. In germline, CDR1 is MNHEY, CDR2 SMNVEV (reference sequence). The CDR3 runs 14 residues.

The gene calls are TRBV28 and TRBJ2-1, with 8 positions matching TRBD1. The trim removed 6 bases at V and 10 bases at J, leaving 14 bases unmatched. Germline CDR1 and CDR2: MDHEN and SYDVKM. The CDR3 length is 15 residues. The CDR3 region is CASRPRDRHRIEQFF. The CDR3 DNA reads as TGTGCCAGCAGACCTCGGGACAGGCATAGAATAGAGCAGTTCTTC.

This chain joins TRBV19 and TRBJ1-2; D possibly corresponds to TRBD1 (6 bases). Trimming took off 10 bases at V and 4 bases at J, with 13 bases between the two ends. Per germline, CDR1 LNHDA and CDR2 SQIVND (reference sequence). The CDR3 extends over 12 amino acids. The CDR3 reads CAIADSVYGYTF. CDR3 nucleotides: TGTGCCATAGCGGACAGCGTCTATGGCTACACCTTC.

V and J are TRBV20-1 and TRBJ2-7, with D possibly being TRBD2 (5 bases). Trimming took off 5 bases at V and 6 bases at J, with 8 bases between the two ends. CDR1 is DFQATT and CDR2 is SNEGSKA in the germline V gene (reference sequence). The CDR3 spans 10 residues. The CDR3 reads CSAAEGEQYF. The CDR3 region has the DNA TGCAGTGCTGCCGAGGGCGAGCAGTACTTC.

The chain links TRBV6-5 to TRBJ1-5; tentatively, D is TRBD1 (5 bases). The CDR3 is 15 amino acids. The ends were cut back, 5 bases at V and 4 bases at J, with 15 bases in the middle. CDR1 and CDR2 (germline): MNHEY, SVGAGI. The CDR3 protein is CASSKRGGRNQPQHF. The CDR3 DNA sequence: TGTGCCAGCAGTAAACGGGGCGGACGGAATCAGCCCCAGCATTTT.